This T cell receptor beta chain emerged from a study of T cells in Graves' hyperthyroidism and ophthalmopathy. Study outcomes and limitations: Prediction of ophthalmopathy progression came a median 6.5 months pre-onset.

The germline V and J ends were trimmed by 6 bases and 7 bases, with 12 bases remaining between them. From germline, CDR1 is SNHLY and CDR2 FYNNEI. CDR3 length equals 13 residues. Note on this clonotype: Its antigen remains unidentified.

Using RNA transcripts as the source, TCR beta CDR3 regions were amplified. The HTBI set primed first-round TCR CDR3 RT-PCR. TCRdb reanalysed the multiplex PCR reads using MiXCR and keeps one entry per CDR3 protein. The data hold hundreds of thousands of distinct CDR3 sequences, with roughly 45% observed a single time. Patients were excluded for uncontrolled infection, other autoimmune disease, pregnancy or lactation. Diagnosis rested on symptoms, serum thyroxine and TRAb, thyroid ultrasound, and orbital computed tomography. This rearrangement joins TRBV2 to TRBJ1-4, with D possibly TRBD1 on 6 matching bases. The material sequenced was peripheral blood or thyroid tissue (not recorded which). The sequence was obtained from an adult man with Graves' disease, either hyperthyroidism or ophthalmopathy (not recorded which). The CDR3 protein is CASREQGTEKLFF. CDR3 DNA: TGTGCCAGCAGAGAACAGGGCACTGAAAAACTGTTTTTT.